Below are 18 T cell receptor beta chains sequenced from a single sample in a study of shared clonotypes between healthy human individuals. Produced via immunoSEQ multiplex PCR; TCRdb's table is partial and in-frame only. The sample yields 500,000 or so clones, 90% to 96% seen once. The specimen was naive CD4+ T cells sorted from blood. Subset defined: CD45RA+ positively selected. The receptor source for this set is a woman aged 25 to 45 in good health.

Points on this clone: The sample holds other DNA sequences that translate to the same CDR3. This chain joins TRBV7-2 and TRBJ2-7; possibly TRBD2 for D (5 bases). Germline-derived CDR1 and CDR2 are SGHTA and FQGNSA. The ends were cut back, 2 bases at V and 6 bases at J, with 8 bases in the middle. This CDR3 has 12 amino acids. DNA for the CDR3: TGTGCCAGCAGCTTATACCGGGGCGAGCAGTACTTC. It specifies CASSLYRGEQYF.

The chain links TRBV11-2 to TRBJ1-5, with D tentatively TRBD1 (6 bases). The CDR3 contains 15 residues. CDR1 SGHAT and CDR2 FQNNGV come from the germline V gene. V lost 2 bases and J 6 bases, leaving 14 bases between the germline ends. CDR3 nucleotide sequence: TGTGCCAGCAGCTTAACATCAGGGGTCCGTCAGCCCCAGCATTTT. Encoded protein: CASSLTSGVRQPQHF.

The chain joins TRBV6-5 to TRBJ2-7; 9 nucleotides align to TRBD2. Losses at the gene ends were 8 bases for V and 9 bases for J; bases not matched to a gene: 11. Per the germline V gene, CDR1 is MNHEY and CDR2 is SVGAGI. The CDR3 has 13 residues. The CDR3 DNA reads TGTGCCAGCCAGGTAGCGGGAGCCCCCGGGCAGTACTTC. This translates into CASQVAGAPGQYF.

CDR3 sequence reads: CASSEWGVDTEAFF. The CDR3, as DNA: TGTGCCAGCAGTGAATGGGGGGTGGACACTGAAGCTTTCTTT. The V and J genes are TRBV2 and TRBJ1-1; D is perhaps TRBD1 (5 bases). V lost 2 bases, J lost 3 bases, and 10 bases lay in between. The CDR3 spans 14 residues. Germline CDR1 is SNHLY and CDR2 is FYNNEI.

The chain links TRBV21-1 to TRBJ2-7; whether TRBD1, the table's D call, matches the DNA was not checked. TRBV21-1 is a listed pseudogene. The CDR3 spans 14 residues. The CDR3 sequence: CASSPGDHNYEQYF. As DNA, the CDR3 is TGTGCCAGCAGCCCAGGGGACCATAACTACGAGCAGTACTTC.

The chain carries TRBV27 and TRBJ2-1, with D perhaps TRBD2 (6 bases). The CDR3 sequence is 17 residues long. The germline V gene encodes CDR1 MNHEY and CDR2 SMNVEV (reference sequence). V was shortened by 8 bases and J by 6 bases, with 26 bases between the two germline ends. Here the CDR3 reads CASPKSRREEGGNEQFF. In DNA form, the CDR3 reads TGTGCCAGCCCAAAGTCTCGGCGGGAAGAGGGTGGCAATGAGCAGTTCTTC.

The chain combines TRBV28 with TRBJ2-7; 9 bases fit TRBD2. CDR3 size: 16 residues. Germline values: CDR1 MDHEN, CDR2 SYDVKM. The J segment lost 2 bases and the V segment lost 5 bases, leaving 10 bases of the junction unmatched. This CDR3 is CASSGTYRLAAYEQYF. The CDR3, as DNA: TGTGCCAGCAGTGGAACTTACCGACTAGCGGCCTACGAGCAGTACTTC.

V usage is TRBV5-1 and J usage is TRBJ1-4, with 9 bases identical to TRBD1. The germline gives CDR1 SGHRS, CDR2 YFSETQ. Trimming at V came to 4 bases and at J to 7 bases, leaving 8 bases not matched to a gene. This CDR3 has 15 amino acids. This chain's CDR3 is CASSATGTGSEKLFF. The DNA of the CDR3 is TGCGCCAGCAGCGCAACCGGGACAGGGAGTGAAAAACTGTTTTTT.

This clone was seen only a few times. V gene TRBV9 combines with J gene TRBJ2-2, with D possibly TRBD1 on 6 matching bases. Between the trimmed V and J ends, which lost 7 bases and 4 bases, there was a span of 11 bases. The CDR3 runs 13 residues. Germline-derived CDR1 and CDR2 are SGDLS and YYNGEE. In nucleotides, the CDR3 is TGTGCCAGCCAACAGGGTTTCACCGGGGAGCTGTTTTTT. Encoded protein: CASQQGFTGELFF. Full variable domain (rest looked up from reference TRBV9 and TRBJ2-2): DSGVTQTPKHLITATGQRVTLRCSPRSGDLSVYWYQQSLDQGLQFLIQYYNGEERAKGNILERFSAQQFPDLHSELNLSSLELGDSALYFCASQQGFTGELFFGEGSRLTVL.

The chain couples TRBV5-1 to TRBJ2-1; D possibly corresponds to TRBD2 (6 bases). Deletions cut 0 bases from V and 3 bases from J, with 10 bases between. The CDR3 spans 15 residues. Germline V gene lookup returns CDR1 SGHRS and CDR2 YFSETQ. The CDR3 loop reads CASSLDAGLYNEQFF. As DNA, the CDR3 is TGCGCCAGCAGCTTGGATGCGGGACTCTACAATGAGCAGTTCTTC.

The chain couples TRBV29-1 to TRBJ2-5, with TRBD1 as a possible D gene (6 bases). The J call is in doubt because the DNA end fits TRBJ2-7 better. CDR3 size: 14 residues. In germline, CDR1 is SQVTM, CDR2 ANQGSEA. DNA of the CDR3: TGCAGCGCGACCAGGGGTAACTTTCCGGGCGAGCAGTACTTC. Translating it yields CSATRGNFPGEQYF.

The chain uses TRBV19 and TRBJ2-7; TRBD2 matches 11 bases. The CDR3 is made up of 17 amino acids. The germline V gene encodes CDR1 LNHDA and CDR2 SQIVND (reference sequence). The ends lost 5 bases at V and 2 bases at J; junction bases unmatched: 11. In DNA, the CDR3 is TGTGCCAGTAGTTCAATAGCGGGAGGGCCGGTCGCCTACGAGCAGTACTTC. The encoded protein is CASSSIAGGPVAYEQYF.

V and J are TRBV2 and TRBJ1-1; D gene ambiguous. Germline CDR1 and CDR2: SNHLY and FYNNEI. Trimming left V 7 bases short and J 1 base short, with 10 bases between. This CDR3 spans 13 amino acids. In DNA form, the CDR3 reads TGTGCCAGCAAGTGGAGCCCGAACACTGAAGCTTTCTTT. Translation: CASKWSPNTEAFF.

This clone has just one count. The rearrangement uses TRBV4-1 and TRBJ2-1, with D possibly called TRBD1 or TRBD2 (6 bases each). The germline V gene has CDR1 MGHRA and CDR2 YSYEKL. Trimming cost V 0 bases and J 0 bases, with 15 bases left between them. This CDR3 contains 18 residues. CDR3 DNA: TGCGCCAGCAGCCAAGAAGGGGGGAGGCCTCGCTCCTACAATGAGCAGTTCTTC. This codes for CASSQEGGRPRSYNEQFF.

The chain uses TRBV19 and TRBJ1-3; D remains unclear. The germline V gene encodes CDR1 LNHDA and CDR2 SQIVND (reference sequence). The CDR3 length is 13 residues. Between the trimmed V and J ends, which lost 8 bases and 0 bases, there was a span of 8 bases. CDR3: CASGSLSGNTIYF. Written as DNA, the CDR3 is TGTGCCAGTGGGTCCCTCTCTGGAAACACCATATATTTT. Looking up the rest from reference TRBV19 and TRBJ1-3 gives the full variable domain: DGGITQSPKYLFRKEGQNVTLSCEQNLNHDAMYWYRQDPGQGLRLIYYSQIVNDFQKGDIAEGYSVSREKKESFPLTVTSAQKNPTAFYLCASGSLSGNTIYFGEGSWLTVV.

The V call is TRBV7-9, the J call TRBJ2-1; 7 nucleotides line up with TRBD2. CDR1 SEHNR and CDR2 FQNEAQ come from the germline V gene (reference sequence). This CDR3 spans 15 amino acids. J lost 4 bases, V lost 5 bases, and 8 bases had no gene match. The CDR3 reads CASSNPQAGYNEQFF. DNA for the CDR3: TGTGCCAGCAGCAACCCCCAAGCGGGATACAATGAGCAGTTCTTC.

The chain carries TRBV4-1 and TRBJ2-1; D is unresolved. V was pared by 0 bases and J by 13 bases, with 16 bases between. The CDR3 covers 14 residues. CDR1 is MGHRA, CDR2 YSYEKL, per germline. The CDR3 DNA sequence: TGCGCCAGCAGCCAAGAAAGAAGGGTAGTGCCTCAGTTCTTC. Translating it yields CASSQERRVVPQFF.

J is TRBJ2-7 and V is TRBV7-8; D is unclear. V dropped 2 bases and J dropped 0 bases, with 8 bases sitting between them. Germline CDR1 reads SGHVS; CDR2 reads FQNEAQ. This CDR3 spans 14 amino acids. The CDR3 region is CASSLRWPSYEQYF. In DNA form, the CDR3 reads TGTGCCAGCAGCTTACGATGGCCCTCCTACGAGCAGTACTTC.